The 20 T cell receptor beta chains presented below share a single source sample, sequenced in a study of vaccination and CD4 T cells after COVID-19. The study sequenced cultured CD4+ T cell DNA using the Oncomine TCR Beta short-read assay. TCRdb re-called the PCR reads through MiXCR, storing one row per CDR3 protein. The top ten clones hold 21% of a sample with about 12,000 distinct CDR3 sequences, around 48% of them seen once. Their specific antigens are unknown. Stated treatment: roughly nine-day PBMC culture with coronavirus spike peptide pools or control peptides (ViraFEST assay). The sample comprised CD4+ T cells from blood, cultured in vitro. Receptors originate from a human donor who had recovered from COVID-19.

The CDR3 is CASSPQTGGTEAFF. The CDR3 DNA reads as TGTGCCAGCAGTCCACAGACAGGGGGCACTGAAGCTTTCTTT. V usage is TRBV12-3 or TRBV12-4 and J usage is TRBJ1-1, with TRBD1 identical over 9 bases. Trimming removed 5 bases from V and 4 bases from J; junction bases left unmatched: 5. There are 14 residues in the CDR3.

This clonotype counts as large. The chain carries TRBV20-1 and TRBJ2-5; possible D gene TRBD1, 6 bases. Trimming took off 4 bases at V and 7 bases at J, with 22 bases between the two ends. This CDR3 is built from 15 residues. Germline CDR1 is DFQATT and CDR2 is SNEGSKA (reference sequence). CDR3 in amino acids: CSAIPVGAGAWTQYF. In DNA form, the CDR3 reads TGCAGTGCTATCCCGGTGGGGGCAGGAGCATGGACCCAGTACTTC.

V gene TRBV6-1 combines with J gene TRBJ2-3; 9 bases align to TRBD1. Per the germline V gene, CDR1 is MNHNS and CDR2 is SASEGT. Unmatched junction bases numbered 0, after V lost 1 base and J lost 4 bases. The CDR3 is made up of 14 amino acids. The CDR3: CASSEGTGADTQYF. DNA for the CDR3: TGTGCCAGCAGTGAAGGGACAGGGGCAGATACGCAGTATTTT.

The rearrangement uses TRBV6-5 and TRBJ1-2; tentatively, D is TRBD1 (5 bases). CDR1 MNHEY and CDR2 SVGAGI come from the germline V gene. With 2 bases removed from V and 5 bases from J, the gap between germline ends came to 15 bases. There are 15 residues in the CDR3. The CDR3 here is CASSYGAGRPYGYTF. The DNA for the CDR3 is TGTGCCAGCAGTTACGGGGCGGGGAGACCATATGGCTACACCTTC.

Only a few counts were recorded for this clonotype. The gene calls are TRBV19 and TRBJ1-1; TRBD1 might be the D (6 bases). The CDR3 is 12 amino acids. V lost 8 bases and J 8 bases, leaving 15 bases between the germline ends. CDR1 is LNHDA, CDR2 SQIVND, per germline (reference sequence). In DNA form, the CDR3 reads TGTGCCAGTCAGCAGGGGCTAAGAGAAGCTTTCTTT. This codes for CASQQGLREAFF. The whole variable domain, filled in from reference TRBV19 and TRBJ1-1, reads DGGITQSPKYLFRKEGQNVTLSCEQNLNHDAMYWYRQDPGQGLRLIYYSQIVNDFQKGDIAEGYSVSREKKESFPLTVTSAQKNPTAFYLCASQQGLREAFFGQGTRLTVV.

This chain links TRBV5-1 with TRBJ2-3; 7 positions match TRBD2. CDR3 size: 16 residues. Germline V gene sequence: CDR1 SGHRS, CDR2 YFSETQ. The trim removed 6 bases at V and 5 bases at J, leaving 15 bases unmatched. In DNA form, the CDR3 reads TGCGCCAGCACGGGTCAGGTGGCGGGAGATCTAGATACGCAGTATTTT. This gives the protein CASTGQVAGDLDTQYF.

There are a few counts of this clonotype. The J gene is TRBJ1-1, the V gene TRBV19; tentatively, D is TRBD1 (5 bases). Trimming removed 2 bases at V and 8 bases at J, with 9 bases between. CDR1 and CDR2 (germline): LNHDA, SQIVND (reference sequence). The CDR3 runs 12 residues. The CDR3 protein is CASSIFGDEAFF. CDR3 DNA sequence: TGTGCCAGTAGTATATTCGGGGACGAAGCTTTCTTT.

This chain connects TRBV15 to TRBJ2-3; D is possibly TRBD2 (5 bases). Germline CDR1 reads LNHNV; CDR2 reads YYDKDF (reference sequence). The CDR3 is 14 residues long. Trimming cost V 1 base and J 4 bases, with 9 bases left between them. The CDR3 region has the DNA TGTGCCACCAGCAGAGGGGGAGACGCAGATACGCAGTATTTT. It encodes CATSRGGDADTQYF.

The rearrangement links TRBV6-2 or TRBV6-3 to TRBJ1-5, with 7 nucleotides matching TRBD1. The CDR3 spans 16 residues. Per the germline V gene, CDR1 is MNHEY and CDR2 is SVGEGT. Trimming cost V 5 bases and J 5 bases; bases outside gene matches: 12. CDR3 residues: CASSTTGVGRDQPQHF. The CDR3 DNA is TGTGCCAGCAGTACTACAGGGGTCGGACGGGATCAGCCCCAGCATTTT.

This chain uses TRBV20-1 with TRBJ2-1, with TRBD2 matching 7 bases. The J call could be wrong; TRBJ2-7 is a better fit for the DNA end. Germline V gene lookup returns CDR1 DFQATT and CDR2 SNEGSKA (reference sequence). The CDR3 loop spans 18 amino acids. The CDR3: CSARTRRGMREGVDEQYF. CDR3 DNA: TGCAGTGCTAGAACAAGAAGAGGGATGAGGGAGGGCGTCGACGAGCAGTACTTC.

The chain's CDR3 is CAWSRLDYNEQFF. CDR3 in DNA: TGTGCCTGGAGCAGACTAGACTACAATGAGCAGTTCTTC. V is TRBV30 and J is TRBJ2-1; tentative D call: TRBD2 (6 bases). Germline assignment: CDR1 GTSNPN and CDR2 SVGIG (reference sequence). The V and J ends lost 3 bases and 3 bases respectively, with 9 bases between them. The CDR3 runs 13 residues.

A word on this clonotype: An end of the junction does not agree with germline; a read error may underlie this. The CDR3 DNA reads TGCAGTGCTAGTTTGGGGGGGAACGCCGGGGAGCTGTTTTTT. Translation gives CSASLGGNAGELFF. The J gene is TRBJ2-2, the V gene TRBV20-1, with 7 bases identical to TRBD2. The CDR3 loop spans 14 amino acids. CDR1 is DFQATT, CDR2 SNEGSKA, per germline (reference sequence).

This clonotype was counted between two and nine times. The chain joins TRBV20-1 to TRBJ2-3; D is unclear. Trimming left V 0 bases short and J 5 bases short, with 9 bases between. The length of the CDR3 is 13 residues. Germline V gene lookup returns CDR1 DFQATT and CDR2 SNEGSKA (reference sequence). The CDR3, as DNA: TGCAGTGCTAGAGATATGCCAATAGATACGCAGTATTTT. Translation: CSARDMPIDTQYF.

This sequence joins TRBV29-1 and TRBJ2-3; D uncertain. V was cut by 2 bases and J by 7 bases, with 10 bases left in between. The CDR3 is 12 amino acids. CDR1 and CDR2 from the germline V gene are SQVTM and ANQGSEA. The CDR3 DNA reads TGCAGCGTTGAAAACTTGGGGAATACGCAGTATTTT. Amino acids: CSVENLGNTQYF.

This chain links TRBV29-1 with TRBJ2-2; D ambiguous. The germline gives CDR1 SQVTM, CDR2 ANQGSEA. V was cut by 6 bases and J by 5 bases, with 19 bases left in between. The CDR3 covers 15 residues. The CDR3, as DNA: TGCAGCGTCCGACCCCAGCGAGCGATAACCGGGGAGCTGTTTTTT. Its translation is CSVRPQRAITGELFF.

This chain links TRBV7-9 with TRBJ1-4, with D uncertain. This CDR3 has 14 amino acids. Germline-derived CDR1 and CDR2 are SEHNR and FQNEAQ (reference sequence). The V gene lost 4 bases and the J gene lost 8 bases, with 14 bases spanning the gap. CDR3 residues: CASSSPPTDEKLFF. Written as DNA, the CDR3 is TGTGCCAGCAGCTCTCCCCCTACAGACGAAAAACTGTTTTTT. Filled out from reference TRBV7-9 and TRBJ1-4, the complete variable domain reads DTGVSQNPRHKITKRGQNVTFRCDPISEHNRLYWYRQTLGQGPEFLTYFQNEAQLEKSRLLSDRFSAERPKGSFSTLEIQRTEQGDSAMYLCASSSPPTDEKLFFGSGTQLSVL.

The genes are TRBV2 and TRBJ1-2; weak D call: TRBD1 (6 bases). This CDR3 region has 15 residues. Germline CDR1 reads SNHLY; CDR2 reads FYNNEI. V shed 2 bases and J shed 7 bases, with 17 bases lying between them. CDR3 sequence (DNA): TGTGCCAGCAGTGAACGGACAGCCGCTTCGGGTGGCTACACCTTC. Translation gives CASSERTAASGGYTF.

This clonotype was counted a few times. The chain carries TRBV12-3 or TRBV12-4 and TRBJ2-5, with 11 bases lining up with TRBD1. Germline trimming cut 6 bases from V and 5 bases from J; bases unmatched to any gene: 2. The CDR3 loop spans 13 amino acids. The CDR3 loop reads CASRRTGGETQYF. The CDR3 nucleotides read TGTGCCAGCAGACGGACAGGGGGCGAGACCCAGTACTTC.

V usage is TRBV7-6 and J usage is TRBJ1-1; D gene uncertain. This CDR3 is 12 amino acids long. Trimming took off 6 bases at V and 1 base at J, with 6 bases between the two ends. The germline CDR1 and CDR2 sequences are SGHVS and FNYEAQ. CDR3 sequence: CASRNGNTEAFF. CDR3 DNA: TGTGCCAGCAGAAATGGGAACACTGAAGCTTTCTTT.

The chain couples TRBV3-1 to TRBJ2-7, with D uncertain. The CDR3 has 15 amino acids. Per germline, CDR1 LGHDT and CDR2 YNNKEL (reference sequence). Trimming took 5 bases from V and 0 from J, leaving 14 bases between them. The CDR3: CASSSHGQSSYEQYF. CDR3 in DNA: TGTGCCAGCAGCAGTCACGGGCAAAGCTCCTACGAGCAGTACTTC.